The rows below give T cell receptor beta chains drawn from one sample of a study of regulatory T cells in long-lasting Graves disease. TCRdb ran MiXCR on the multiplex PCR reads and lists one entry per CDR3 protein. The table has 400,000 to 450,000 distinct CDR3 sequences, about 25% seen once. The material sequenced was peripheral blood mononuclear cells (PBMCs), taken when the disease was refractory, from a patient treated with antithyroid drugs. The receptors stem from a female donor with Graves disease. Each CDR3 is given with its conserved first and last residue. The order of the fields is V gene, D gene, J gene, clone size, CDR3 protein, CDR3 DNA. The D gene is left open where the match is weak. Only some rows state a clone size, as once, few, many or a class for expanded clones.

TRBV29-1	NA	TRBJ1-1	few	CSGYTVNTEAFF	TGCAGCGGTTACACTGTGAACACTGAAGCTTTCTTT
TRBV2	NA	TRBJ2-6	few	CASRDRNSGANVLTF	TGTGCCAGCAGGGACAGAAACTCTGGGGCCAACGTCCTGACTTTC
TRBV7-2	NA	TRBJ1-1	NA	CASSLGGAPSFEAFF	TGTGCCAGCAGCTTAGGGGGGGCCCCTAGCTTTGAAGCTTTCTTT
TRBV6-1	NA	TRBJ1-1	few	CATNNRSRGANKNTEAFF	TGTGCCACAAACAACCGCTCCCGGGGGGCGAATAAGAACACTGAAGCTTTCTTT
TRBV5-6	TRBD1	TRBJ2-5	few	CASRGTGKETQYF	TGTGCCAGCAGGGGGACAGGGAAAGAGACCCAGTACTTC
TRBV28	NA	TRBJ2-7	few	CASAPRGGYEQYF	TGTGCCAGCGCCCCGCGGGGTGGGTACGAGCAGTACTTC
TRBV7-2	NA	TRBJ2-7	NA	CASSSRPAFSYEQYF	TGTGCCAGCAGCTCCCGACCAGCTTTCTCCTACGAGCAGTACTTC
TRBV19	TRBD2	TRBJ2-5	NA	CASSIVHGGAGQETQYF	TGTGCCAGTAGTATAGTTCACGGGGGAGCGGGGCAAGAGACCCAGTACTTC
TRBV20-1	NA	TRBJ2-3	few	CSASFGEWVTDTQYF	TGCAGTGCTAGCTTCGGGGAGTGGGTCACAGATACGCAGTATTTT
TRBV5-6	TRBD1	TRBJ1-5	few	CASSGTGVNQPQHF	TGTGCCAGCAGCGGGACAGGCGTCAATCAGCCCCAGCATTTT
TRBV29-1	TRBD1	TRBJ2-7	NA	CSVGSGGAGPYEQYF	TGCAGCGTTGGCTCAGGGGGCGCGGGGCCCTACGAGCAGTACTTC
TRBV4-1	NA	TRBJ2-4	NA	CASSPLALAKNIQYF	TGCGCCAGCAGTCCTCTGGCACTAGCCAAAAACATTCAGTACTTC
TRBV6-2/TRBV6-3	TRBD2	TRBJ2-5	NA	CASSYLWTSETQYF	TGTGCCAGCAGTTACTTGTGGACTAGTGAGACCCAGTACTTC
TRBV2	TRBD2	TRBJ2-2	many	CASSERETNTGELFF	TGTGCCAGCAGTGAGCGGGAGACGAACACCGGGGAGCTGTTTTTT
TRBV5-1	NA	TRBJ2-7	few	CASSVLGGGEQYF	TGCGCCAGCAGCGTCTTGGGAGGAGGCGAGCAGTACTTC
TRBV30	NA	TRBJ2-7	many	CAWNGQGQDRTYEQYF	TGTGCCTGGAACGGACAAGGACAAGATCGAACCTACGAGCAGTACTTC
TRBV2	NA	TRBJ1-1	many	CASSELGNTEAFF	TGTGCCAGCAGTGAACTAGGGAACACTGAAGCTTTCTTT
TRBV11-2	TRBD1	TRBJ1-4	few	CASSPGQAGNEKLFF	TGTGCCAGCAGCCCGGGACAGGCTGGCAATGAAAAACTGTTTTTT
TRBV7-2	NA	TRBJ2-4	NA	CATTVGAKNIQYF	TGTGCCACAACAGTGGGGGCCAAAAACATTCAGTACTTC
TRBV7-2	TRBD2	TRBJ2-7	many	CASSAPGLPYEQYF	TGTGCCAGCAGCGCACCGGGACTACCCTACGAGCAGTACTTC
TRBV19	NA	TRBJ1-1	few	CASSNGLVNTEAFF	TGTGCCAGTAGTAATGGTTTGGTGAACACTGAAGCTTTCTTT
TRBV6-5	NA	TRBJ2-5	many	CASSYQGPQETQYF	TGTGCCAGCAGTTACCAGGGCCCCCAAGAGACCCAGTACTTC
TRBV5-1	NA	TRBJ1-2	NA	CASSVAPQTIYGYTF	TGCGCCAGCAGCGTGGCGCCTCAGACTATCTATGGCTACACCTTC
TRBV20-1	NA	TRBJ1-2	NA	CSAPQQGRDGYTF	TGCAGTGCCCCGCAGCAGGGCCGTGATGGCTACACCTTC
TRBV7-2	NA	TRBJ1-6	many	CASSASTVSNSPLHF	TGTGCCAGCAGCGCCTCGACGGTTTCTAATTCACCCCTCCACTTT
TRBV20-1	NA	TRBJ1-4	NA	CSASDMREREKLFF	TGCAGTGCTAGCGACATGAGGGAACGGGAAAAACTGTTTTTT
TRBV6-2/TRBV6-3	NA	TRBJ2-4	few	CASSYSLDNHRPSKNIQYF	TGTGCCAGCAGTTACTCCCTGGACAACCATCGTCCCTCCAAAAACATTCAGTACTTC
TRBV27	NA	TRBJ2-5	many	CASSLGSTLTQYF	TGTGCCAGCAGTTTAGGATCTACCTTGACCCAGTACTTC
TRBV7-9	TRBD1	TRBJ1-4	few	CASSSDRVTNEKLFF	TGTGCCAGCAGCTCCGACAGGGTGACTAATGAAAAACTGTTTTTT
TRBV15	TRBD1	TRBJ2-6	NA	CATSRQTGAGANVLTF	TGTGCCACCAGCAGGCAAACAGGGGCTGGGGCCAACGTCCTGACTTTC
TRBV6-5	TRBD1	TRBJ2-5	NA	CASSYAGDREYF	TGTGCCAGCAGTTACGCGGGGGACAGGGAGTACTTC
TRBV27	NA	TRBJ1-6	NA	CASSWASTNSPLHF	TGTGCCAGCAGTTGGGCCTCGACTAATTCACCCCTCCACTTT
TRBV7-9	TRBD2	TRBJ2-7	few	CASSLGGLAYEQYF	TGTGCCAGCAGCTTAGGGGGACTAGCCTACGAGCAGTACTTC
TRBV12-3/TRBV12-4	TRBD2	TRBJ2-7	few	CASSLAGLAFFEQYF	TGTGCCAGCAGTTTGGCGGGACTAGCGTTTTTCGAGCAGTACTTC
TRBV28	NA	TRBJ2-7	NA	CASSKGRVSFEQYF	TGTGCCAGCAGTAAGGGCAGGGTTAGTTTCGAGCAGTACTTC
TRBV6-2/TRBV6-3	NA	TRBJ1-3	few	CASSEQGSGNTIYF	TGTGCCAGCAGTGAACAGGGCTCTGGAAACACCATATATTTT
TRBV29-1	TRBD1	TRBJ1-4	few	CSASRGAYEKLFF	TGCAGCGCGTCCAGGGGGGCTTACGAAAAACTGTTTTTT
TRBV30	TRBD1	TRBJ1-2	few	CAWSKGTGGNYGYTF	TGTGCCTGGAGTAAGGGAACAGGGGGCAACTATGGCTACACCTTC
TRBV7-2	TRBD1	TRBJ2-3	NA	CASSLLDRGISTDTQYF	TGTGCCAGCAGCTTACTAGACAGGGGAATTTCCACAGATACGCAGTATTTT
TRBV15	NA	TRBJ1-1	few	CATSRGTWDTEAFF	TGTGCCACCAGCAGGGGGACCTGGGACACTGAAGCTTTCTTT
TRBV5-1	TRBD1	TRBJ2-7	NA	CASSLDPGQAYEQYF	TGCGCCAGCAGCTTGGACCCGGGACAGGCGTACGAGCAGTACTTC
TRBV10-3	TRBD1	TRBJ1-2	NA	CAMTGGDGYTF	TGTGCCATGACAGGGGGAGATGGCTACACCTTC